These 15 T cell receptor beta chains came from one sample sequenced in a study of identical twins. TCRdb ran MiXCR on the 5' RACE reads and lists one entry per CDR3 protein. Among 200,000 to 250,000 distinct CDR3 sequences listed, about 13% were seen once. These data are also associated with another study on yellow fever vaccine responses in identical twins.

The specimen was memory (CD45RO+) T cells sorted from blood. These receptors all stem from a young woman in good health.

This clonotype was counted many times. The junction departs from the called germline gene at one end, perhaps through a read error. The chain joins TRBV27 to TRBJ2-3, with no clear D. From germline, CDR1 is MNHEY and CDR2 SMNVEV (reference sequence). This CDR3 comprises 13 residues. As DNA, the CDR3 is TGTGCCAGCAGTGTATCTAGCACAGATACGCAGTATTTT. Translating it yields CASSVSSTDTQYF.

The chain is built from TRBV5-6 and TRBJ2-5; 10 bases match TRBD2. This CDR3 is built from 15 residues. CDR1 is SGHDT and CDR2 is YYEEEE in the germline V gene. Germline trimming cut 4 bases from V and 5 bases from J; bases unmatched to any gene: 8. This CDR3 is CASSGAGGPWETQYF. The CDR3, as DNA: TGTGCCAGCAGCGGAGCGGGGGGGCCCTGGGAGACCCAGTACTTC.

The rearrangement uses TRBV4-1 and TRBJ2-7; 7 positions match TRBD1. The CDR3 contains 16 residues. Germline CDR1 is MGHRA and CDR2 is YSYEKL. With V trimmed by 0 bases and J by 5 bases, 10 bases remained unmatched. In DNA, the CDR3 is TGCGCCAGCAGCCAAGATCGAACAGGGGCCTTCAACGAGCAGTACTTC. Its translation is CASSQDRTGAFNEQYF.

This clonotype was recorded at least ten times. In DNA, the CDR3 is TGCGCCAGCAGCTTGGAACTCGCAGGGGGCGTTTCCGAGCAGTACTTC. Translated: CASSLELAGGVSEQYF. This chain connects TRBV5-1 to TRBJ2-7; TRBD1 matches 8 bases. Germline CDR1 SGHRS, CDR2 YFSETQ. J lost 6 bases, V lost 0 bases, and 11 bases had no gene match. This CDR3 has 16 amino acids.

This clonotype has more than one count but fewer than ten. This rearrangement joins TRBV6-1 to TRBJ2-1; perhaps D is TRBD1 or TRBD2 (5 bases each). The CDR3 extends over 14 amino acids. The V gene's germline CDR1 is MNHNS and CDR2 SASEGT. The V end was cut by 7 bases, the J end by 7 bases, with 17 bases between. In DNA form, the CDR3 reads TGTGCCAGCACCCTACTTAGGGACGCAAATGAGCAGTTCTTC. It codes for CASTLLRDANEQFF.

This clonotype was picked up a small number of times. The chain has TRBV15 and TRBJ2-7; tentative D call: TRBD2 (5 bases). V lost 4 bases and J lost 3, with 16 bases in between. The germline V gene has CDR1 LNHNV and CDR2 YYDKDF (reference sequence). CDR3 length equals 15 residues. The CDR3 sequence is CATSTKPDGNYEQYF. As DNA, the CDR3 is TGTGCCACCAGCACCAAACCCGACGGGAACTACGAGCAGTACTTC.

This clonotype was detected only a few times. This chain connects TRBV21-1 to TRBJ2-4; the table's D gene call, TRBD2, was not cross checked with the DNA. TRBV21-1 is classified as a pseudogene. The CDR3 extends over 16 amino acids. The chain's CDR3 is CASSKRRGVAKNIQYF. The CDR3 bases are TGTGCCAGCAGCAAACGGCGGGGGGTAGCCAAAAACATTCAGTACTTC.

The chain couples TRBV6-2 or TRBV6-3 to TRBJ2-7; the D gene is possibly TRBD2 (5 bases). V lost 3 bases to trimming and J lost 3 bases, with 9 bases between them. Per germline, CDR1 MNHEY and CDR2 SVGEGT. The CDR3 totals 13 residues. The CDR3 sequence: CASSYGRDYEQYF. The CDR3 DNA sequence: TGTGCCAGCAGTTATGGGAGAGACTACGAGCAGTACTTC.

The rearrangement uses TRBV7-9 and TRBJ2-3, with TRBD2 identical over 7 bases. After removal of 7 bases from V and 6 bases from J, the junction contained 13 bases not matched to a gene. Germline V gene data show CDR1 as SEHNR and CDR2 as FQNEAQ (reference sequence). This CDR3 spans 15 amino acids. The CDR3 sequence: CASTGEGRGVDTQYF. CDR3 sequence (DNA): TGTGCCAGCACCGGGGAGGGGCGGGGAGTGGATACGCAGTATTTT.

Ten or more counts support this clonotype. This chain links TRBV7-2 with TRBJ2-7; no clear D gene. The CDR3 spans 13 residues. Germline V gene sequence: CDR1 SGHTA, CDR2 FQGNSA. The V end lost 1 base, the J end lost 6 bases, and 10 bases lay between the germline ends. CDR3 protein: CASSLGRKAEQYF. The CDR3 bases are TGTGCCAGCAGCTTAGGGCGAAAGGCCGAGCAGTACTTC.

The V gene is TRBV11-2, the J gene TRBJ2-3; 10 positions match TRBD2. Germline V gene lookup returns CDR1 SGHAT and CDR2 FQNNGV. V shed 1 base and J 2 bases; nucleotides not matched to a gene: 15. The CDR3 is made up of 20 amino acids. The CDR3 sequence: CASSLVGGLLAGAPTDTQYF. The CDR3 region has the DNA TGTGCCAGCAGCTTAGTTGGGGGACTTCTAGCGGGGGCCCCCACAGATACGCAGTATTTT.

This clonotype was found many times. The genes are TRBV5-1 and TRBJ1-1; no clear D. The germline V gene has CDR1 SGHRS and CDR2 YFSETQ. Deletions cut 4 bases from V and 1 base from J, with 14 bases between. The CDR3 length is 15 residues. The CDR3 DNA sequence: TGCGCCAGCAGCCTCGACGGACGGCCGAACACTGAAGCTTTCTTT. Amino acids: CASSLDGRPNTEAFF.

The chain links TRBV6-1 to TRBJ2-7; possibly TRBD2 for D (6 bases). This CDR3 has 14 residues. The V gene's germline CDR1 is MNHNS and CDR2 SASEGT. V gave up 7 bases and J gave up 2 bases, with 15 bases separating them. The CDR3 spells CASNVDYGTYEQYF. CDR3 DNA sequence: TGTGCCAGCAATGTGGACTACGGGACCTACGAGCAGTACTTC.

The rearrangement joins TRBV6-2 or TRBV6-3 to TRBJ2-7; D perhaps matches TRBD1 (5 bases). The CDR3 has 12 amino acids. The ends were cut back, 6 bases at V and 3 bases at J, with 9 bases in the middle. Germline-derived CDR1 and CDR2 are MNHEY and SVGEGT. The CDR3 nucleotides are TGTGCCAGCAGCTACAGGTTCTACGAGCAGTACTTC. Translated: CASSYRFYEQYF.

This clonotype was observed a handful of times. This chain connects TRBV14 to TRBJ2-1; 8 bases fit TRBD2. The trim removed 0 bases at V and 0 bases at J, leaving 4 bases unmatched. Germline V gene lookup returns CDR1 SGHDN and CDR2 FVKESK. The CDR3 is 17 residues long. CDR3 amino acids: CASSQDRSGGSYNEQFF. In DNA, the CDR3 is TGTGCCAGCAGCCAAGACCGAAGCGGGGGCTCCTACAATGAGCAGTTCTTC.